This entry lists 4 T cell receptor beta chains sequenced from one sample in a study of radiotherapy plus CTLA-4 blockade in lung cancer. Method: immunoSEQ multiplex PCR; TCRdb's copy keeps in-frame clones and lacks some. The sample holds 65,000 to 95,000 clones, around nine tenths seen once. Sequenced here: peripheral blood, sampled from a patient treated with radiotherapy plus ipilimumab. The source is a human donor with non-small cell lung cancer who had stable disease on radiotherapy plus ipilimumab.

V is TRBV6-1 and J is TRBJ2-2, with 7 positions matching TRBD1. Germline V CDR1 and CDR2: MNHNS, SASEGT. The CDR3 consists of 15 residues. Trimming cost V 5 bases and J 4 bases; bases outside gene matches: 7. The CDR3 protein is CASSPRTGSTGELFF. Written as DNA, the CDR3 is TGTGCCAGCAGTCCCCGGACAGGAAGCACCGGGGAGCTGTTTTTT.

The CDR3 DNA reads as TGTGCCAGCAGTTTAATGGTTCCGAACACTGAAGCTTTCTTT. Protein: CASSLMVPNTEAFF. The chain carries TRBV28 and TRBJ1-1; no clear D. This CDR3 is built from 14 residues. Looked up from germline, CDR1 is MDHEN and CDR2 is SYDVKM. The V end lost 2 bases, the J end lost 1 base, and 8 bases lay between the germline ends.

This chain uses TRBV30 with TRBJ2-3; 10 bases map to TRBD2. The CDR3 sequence is 14 residues long. With 2 bases clipped from V and 3 bases from J, the junction kept 2 bases outside the gene matches. Looked up from germline, CDR1 is GTSNPN and CDR2 is SVGIG (reference sequence). The CDR3 DNA reads as TGTGCCTGGAGTTGGACTAGCGGAACAGATACGCAGTATTTT. This encodes CAWSWTSGTDTQYF. The full variable domain, rest sourced from reference TRBV30 and TRBJ2-3, is SQTIHQWPATLVQPVGSPLSLECTVEGTSNPNLYWYRQAAGRGLQLLFYSVGIGQISSEVPQNLSASRPQDRQFILSSKKLLLSDSGFYLCAWSWTSGTDTQYFGPGTRLTVL.

The rearrangement uses TRBV2 and TRBJ1-2; TRBD1 aligns across 9 bases. Unmatched junction bases numbered 12, after V lost 7 bases and J lost 6 bases. This CDR3 region has 15 residues. Germline V gene lookup returns CDR1 SNHLY and CDR2 FYNNEI. CDR3 residues: CASTHSRDRANGYTF. The CDR3 DNA reads as TGTGCCAGCACCCATTCCCGGGACAGGGCCAATGGCTACACCTTC.